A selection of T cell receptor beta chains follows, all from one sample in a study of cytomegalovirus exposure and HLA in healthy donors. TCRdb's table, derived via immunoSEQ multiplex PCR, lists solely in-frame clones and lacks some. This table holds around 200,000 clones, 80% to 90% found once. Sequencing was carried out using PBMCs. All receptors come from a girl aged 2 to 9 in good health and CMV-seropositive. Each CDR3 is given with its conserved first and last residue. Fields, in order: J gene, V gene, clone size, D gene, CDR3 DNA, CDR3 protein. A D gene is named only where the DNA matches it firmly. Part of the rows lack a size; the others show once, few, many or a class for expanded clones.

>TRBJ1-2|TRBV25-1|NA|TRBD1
TGTGCCAGCAGTGAGGTGGGACAGGGAAACTATGGCTACACCTTC
CASSEVGQGNYGYTF
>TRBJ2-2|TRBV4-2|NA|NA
TGTGCCAGCAGCCAAGACAAGGGGCTCACCGGGGAGCTGTTTTTT
CASSQDKGLTGELFF
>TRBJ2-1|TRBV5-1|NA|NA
TGCGCCAGCAGCTTAATGACGGGATCCTACAATGAGCAGTTCTTC
CASSLMTGSYNEQFF
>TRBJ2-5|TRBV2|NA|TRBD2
TGTGCCAGCAGCGCTCTAGCGGGAGGCCCCGAGACCCAGTACTTC
CASSALAGGPETQYF
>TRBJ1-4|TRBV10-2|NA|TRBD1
TGCGCCAGCAGTGAACCCACAGGGGTTAGGGAAAAACTGTTTTTT
CASSEPTGVREKLFF
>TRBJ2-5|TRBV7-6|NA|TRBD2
TGTGCCAGCAGCTTAGTCCCAGCGGGAGGGCAAGAGACCCAGTACTTC
CASSLVPAGGQETQYF
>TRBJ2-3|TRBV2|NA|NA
TGTGCCAGCAGCAAGACTCTGCCGCGAGATACGCAGTATTTT
CASSKTLPRDTQYF
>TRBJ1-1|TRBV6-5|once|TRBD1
TGTGCCAGCAGTGGATACAGGGGGTACACTGAAGCTTTCTTT
CASSGYRGYTEAFF
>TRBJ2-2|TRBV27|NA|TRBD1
TGTGCCAGCAGTGCCCAGACAGGGTTTGTCGGGGAGCTGTTTTTT
CASSAQTGFVGELFF
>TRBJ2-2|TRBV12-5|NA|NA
TGTGCTAGTGGTTTCCTACAGGGAAGGACCGGGGAGCTGTTTTTT
CASGFLQGRTGELFF
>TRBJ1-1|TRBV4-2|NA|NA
TGTGCCAGCAGCCAAACGGCCGCTGGGGGGGACACTGAAGCTTTCTTT
CASSQTAAGGDTEAFF
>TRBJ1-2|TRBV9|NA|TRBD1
TGTGCCAGCAGCCCTACAGGGACAGAGAGGTATGGCTACACCTTC
CASSPTGTERYGYTF
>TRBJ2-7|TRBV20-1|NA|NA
TGCAGTGCCCGGGCGGGTTACGAGCAGTACTTC
CSARAGYEQYF
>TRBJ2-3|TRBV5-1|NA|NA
TGCGCCAGCAGCTTGGGCGGGGATGAGAGCACAGATACGCAGTATTTT
CASSLGGDESTDTQYF
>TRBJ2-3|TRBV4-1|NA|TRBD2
TGCGCCAGCAGCGCAGCGGGAGTTACAGATACGCAGTATTTT
CASSAAGVTDTQYF
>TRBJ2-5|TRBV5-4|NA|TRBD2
TGTGCCAGCAGCTTGGGACTAGCGGGACGAGAGACCCAGTACTTC
CASSLGLAGRETQYF
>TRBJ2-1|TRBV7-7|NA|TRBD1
TGTGCTAGCAGCTTAGGGGGCGCGGACAATGAGCAGTTCTTC
CASSLGGADNEQFF
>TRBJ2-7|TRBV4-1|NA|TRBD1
TGCGCCAGCAGCCAAGAGTACGGACAGGGGATCTCCTACGAGCAGTACTTC
CASSQEYGQGISYEQYF
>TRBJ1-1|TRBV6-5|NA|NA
TGTGCCAGCAGTTACTCAGTGACAGAGATTTACACTGAAGCTTTCTTT
CASSYSVTEIYTEAFF
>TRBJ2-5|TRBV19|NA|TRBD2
TGTGCCAGTAGTATCCTGACTAGCGGGATGGAAGAGACCCAGTACTTC
CASSILTSGMEETQYF
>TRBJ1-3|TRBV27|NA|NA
TGTGCCAGCAGTTTACGGGGGGGCTCTGGAAACACCATATATTTT
CASSLRGGSGNTIYF
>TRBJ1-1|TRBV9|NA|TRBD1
TGTGCCAGCAGCGTAGGACCGGGACAGTCAACCACTGAAGCTTTCTTT
CASSVGPGQSTTEAFF
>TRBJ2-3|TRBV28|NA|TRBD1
TGTGCCAGCAGTCAAGACAGGGTTGGTACAGATACGCAGTATTTT
CASSQDRVGTDTQYF
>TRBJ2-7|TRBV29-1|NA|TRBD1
TGCAGCGTTCGTCGAGGGACAGGGGAAAACGAGCAGTACTTC
CSVRRGTGENEQYF
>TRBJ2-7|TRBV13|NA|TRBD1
TGTGCCAGCAGCCTCGACAGGGGAGCGAACGAGCAGTACTTC
CASSLDRGANEQYF
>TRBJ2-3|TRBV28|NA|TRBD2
TGTGCCAGCAGACCTAGCGGGAGGGCGGTTAGCACAGATACGCAGTATTTT
CASRPSGRAVSTDTQYF
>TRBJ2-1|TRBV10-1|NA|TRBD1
TGCGCCAGCAGTGACCGCGGACAGGGAAAGAGCTCCTACAATGAGCAGTTCTTC
CASSDRGQGKSSYNEQFF
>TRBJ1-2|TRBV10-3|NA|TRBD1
TGTGCCGTAGGGGGCCCTTATGGCTACACCTTC
CAVGGPYGYTF
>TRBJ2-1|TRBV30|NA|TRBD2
TGTGCCTGGAGCGGACTAGCGGGGGGTAATGAGCAGTTCTTC
CAWSGLAGGNEQFF
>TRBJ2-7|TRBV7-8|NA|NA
TGTGCCAGCAGCCTACAGGGAGAGAAGCAGTACTTC
CASSLQGEKQYF
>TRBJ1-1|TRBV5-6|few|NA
TGTGCCAGCAGCTTGGACAGGGTTGGAGAAGCTTTCTTT
CASSLDRVGEAFF
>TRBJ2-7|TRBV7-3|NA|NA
TGTGCCAGCAGCTTAACCGGAGGTGCCTACGAGCAGTACTTC
CASSLTGGAYEQYF
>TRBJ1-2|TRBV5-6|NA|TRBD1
TGTGCCAGCAGCTTGGGGGCCAGGGGACAGGGAGACTATGGCTACACCTTC
CASSLGARGQGDYGYTF
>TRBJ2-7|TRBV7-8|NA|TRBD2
TGTGCCAGCAGCCTGACTAGCGTTTTCACGGGGGAGCAGTACTTC
CASSLTSVFTGEQYF
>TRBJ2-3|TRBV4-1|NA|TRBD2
TGCGCCAGCAGGGCGCTCATAGCGGGGATCACAGATACGCAGTATTTT
CASRALIAGITDTQYF
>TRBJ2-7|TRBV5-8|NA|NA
TGTGCCAGCAACCTAATCGGGTCCTACGAGCAGTACTTC
CASNLIGSYEQYF
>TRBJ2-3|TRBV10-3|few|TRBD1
TGTGCCATCCAGGGGGAAGATACGCAGTATTTT
CAIQGEDTQYF
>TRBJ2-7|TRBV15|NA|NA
TGTGCCACCAGCAGAGACAGGGGTTCGGGATGGGAGCAGTACTTC
CATSRDRGSGWEQYF
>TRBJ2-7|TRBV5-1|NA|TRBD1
TGCGCCAGCAGCTTTGGACAGGAACCCTACGAGCAGTACTTC
CASSFGQEPYEQYF
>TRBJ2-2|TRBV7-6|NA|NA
TGTGCCAGCACTCTTAGGGGTGTTCAACAATTCAACACCGGGGAGCTGTTTTTT
CASTLRGVQQFNTGELFF
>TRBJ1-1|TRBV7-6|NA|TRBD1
TGTGCCAGCAGCCGGGACAGGGGGGAGGACTACACTGAAGCTTTCTTT
CASSRDRGEDYTEAFF
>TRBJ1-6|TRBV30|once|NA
TGTGCCTGGGGAGCAGGGGTTGGGAACTCGATCGAAACACCCCTCCACTTT
CAWGAGVGNSIETPLHF
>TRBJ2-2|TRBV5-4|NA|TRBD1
TGTGCCAGCAGCCCGCAGGGGGCGCGGACCGGGGAGCTGTTTTTT
CASSPQGARTGELFF
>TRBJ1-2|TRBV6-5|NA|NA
TGTGCCAGCAGTTACTCGACTTCAGGGCCCTATGGCTACACCTTC
CASSYSTSGPYGYTF
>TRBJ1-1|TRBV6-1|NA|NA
TGTGCCAGCAGTGAAGCGACAGACAACACTGAAGCTTTCTTT
CASSEATDNTEAFF
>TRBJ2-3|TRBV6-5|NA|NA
TGTGCCAGCAGTTCCCCAGGAACAGATACGCAGTATTTT
CASSSPGTDTQYF
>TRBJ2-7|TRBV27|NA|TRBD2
TGTGCCAGCAACTTCCTAGCGGGAGGCTCCTACGAGCAGTACTTC
CASNFLAGGSYEQYF
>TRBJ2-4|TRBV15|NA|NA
TGTGCCACCACCACCCCACAGGAAATTGGCATTCAGTACTTC
CATTTPQEIGIQYF
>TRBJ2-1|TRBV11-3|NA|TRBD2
TGTGCCAGCAGCTGGACTATAGCGGGAAGTGAGCAGTTCTTC
CASSWTIAGSEQFF
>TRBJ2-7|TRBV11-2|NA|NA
TGTGCCAGCAGCCGCAGGGATGTGCAGTACTTC
CASSRRDVQYF
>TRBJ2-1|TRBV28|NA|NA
TGTGCCAGCAGTTGGGGCAGGGCGGTTAATATTTTGTTCTTC
CASSWGRAVNILFF
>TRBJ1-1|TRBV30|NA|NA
TGTGCCTGGAGTGCACCACGGGCAGCGAGGGCTGAAGCTTTCTTT
CAWSAPRAARAEAFF
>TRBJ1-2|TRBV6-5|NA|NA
TGTGCCAGCAGTTACACGACAGGTCCCTATGGCTACACCTTC
CASSYTTGPYGYTF
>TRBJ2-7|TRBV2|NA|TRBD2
TGTGCCGCCAGCAGTGGGGGGGCTAGCGGGAACAAATTCTACGAGCAGTACTTC
CAASSGGASGNKFYEQYF
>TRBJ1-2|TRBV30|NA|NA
TGTGCCTGGAGTTCCGGGAGAATCACCGGTGGCTACACCTTC
CAWSSGRITGGYTF
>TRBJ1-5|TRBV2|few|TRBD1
TGTGCCAGCAGTGAGTTCAGGGGGCCCGGGCGAGATCAGCCCCAGCATTTT
CASSEFRGPGRDQPQHF
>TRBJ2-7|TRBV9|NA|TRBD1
TGTGCCAGCAGCGGGACAGGAGCATCCTACGAGCAGTACTTC
CASSGTGASYEQYF
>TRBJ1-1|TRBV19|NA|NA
TGTGCCAGTAACTCCGGGACTGGGAACACTGAAGCTTTCTTT
CASNSGTGNTEAFF